This section outlines one T cell receptor beta chain sequence together with its context. Its antigen is still unknown. Trimming cost V 4 bases and J 8 bases, with 13 bases left between them. Germline V gives CDR1 SGHRS, CDR2 YFSETQ. The CDR3 is made up of 13 amino acids. This entry comes from a study of T cell responses to AZD1222 COVID-19 vaccine. General study results and limits: The donor cohort was predominantly white British with a female majority, and clonal diversity may have been underestimated. Spike-specific TCR breadth and depth were elevated following two AZD1222 doses.

Method: immunoSEQ multiplex PCR; TCRdb's copy keeps in-frame clones and lacks some. The data show 100,000 to 140,000 clones, with about nine tenths seen just once and over 3.5% held by the top ten. The chain has TRBV5-1 and TRBJ2-1, with unresolved D. The clonotype was recovered from an adult in good health. Specimen: peripheral blood, collected on day 0 of AZD1222 vaccination. Here the CDR3 DNA reads TGCGCCAGCAGCAAGACCCCAAAGGATGAGCAGTTCTTC. Translating gives CASSKTPKDEQFF. Using reference TRBV5-1 and TRBJ2-1 for the parts outside the CDR3, the full variable domain is KAGVTQTPRYLIKTRGQQVTLSCSPISGHRSVSWYQQTPGQGLQFLFEYFSETQRNKGNFPGRFSGRQFSNSRSEMNVSTLELGDSALYLCASSKTPKDEQFFGPGTRLTVL.